What follows describes a single TCR beta chain. The antigen remains undetermined. Germline V gene sequence: CDR1 SGHTS, CDR2 YDEGEE. V lost 6 bases and J 3 bases, leaving 19 bases between the germline ends. CDR3 size: 15 residues. This sample is drawn from a study of shared clonotypes between healthy human individuals. The overall study: A couple of women and a few men aged 18 to 49 served as donors.

Broader study findings: Tissue TCR repertoires likely differ from these blood-only repertoires.

Each cell subset's genomic DNA was divided evenly among several immunoSEQ plates. In the original processing: As immunoSEQ supplied junction-only sequences (without quality scores), filtering differed. Sequenced by immunoSEQ multiplex PCR; TCRdb stores in-frame clones only, minus some. D and trimming come from the DNA, and the V and J calls and clone size come from that table. The table shows hundreds of thousands of clones, with roughly 80% occurring only once. The TCR comes from a middle-aged woman in good health. Some clones in this sample may be carry-over from other donors' samples. The rearrangement joins TRBV5-8 to TRBJ2-7; a weak D match, TRBD2 (5 bases). The sample taken for sequencing was PBMCs. CDR3 in DNA: TGTGCCAGCACCCTGGGTCCGTTTGCGGGCTACGAGCAGTACTTC. Protein sequence: CASTLGPFAGYEQYF.